Listed here is a single T cell receptor beta chain. The antigen it binds to is not known. Qualities for individual bases were not recorded, and no much larger clone is one base off. This entry comes from a study of T cells after yellow fever vaccination (dated by TCRdb to about 2019). Background for the entire study: Libraries from fractions with low cell numbers were prepared with the SMART-Seq v4 Ultra Low Input RNA kit. Two healthy male donors made up the cohort, one aged 18 to 29 years and the other aged 30 to 39 years. Blood was collected at multiple timepoints before and after primary and secondary immunization, and bulk PBMC replicates and cell subsets were isolated. To follow T-cell clones before and after primary and booster YFV17D yellow fever vaccination, bulk TCR alpha and beta repertoires were sequenced over time. On the study overall, not on this receptor specifically: Because only two donors were included in the study, the extent to which the findings can be generalized is limited. After the booster, most of the clones that had expanded following primary vaccination were detected again (roughly 97% of CD4 and around 88% of CD8), which suggests that memory was broadly maintained. A small share of clonotypes occurred in both CD4 and CD8 compartments, likely arising from convergent recombination. Because abundant contaminating clonotypes from the bulk population could be contained in FACS-sorted repertoires, computational filtering was required. Compared with the primary T-cell response, the secondary T-cell response was weaker but faster, peaking on day 5 rather than day 15.

Sequencing used an Illumina NovaSeq 6000. TCR cDNA was synthesized by 5'RACE template switching, through which a universal primer site and unique molecular identifiers were introduced. Priming for cDNA synthesis came from both the TCR alpha and TCR beta constant segments. Libraries were amplified in two PCR steps, with sample barcodes and sequencing adapters added in the second step. Libraries were sequenced on Illumina HiSeq 2500 (2x100 bp) or NovaSeq (2x150 bp). On the authors' methods: MIGEC was used to demultiplex reads and collapse the reads into UMI consensus sequences, and MiXCR was used for V(D)J alignment. Vaccine-responding clonotypes were identified with edgeR using replicate PBMC samples, with FDR below 0.01 and a log2 fold change above 5 up to day 15 being required. CD4 or CD8 identity was assigned to each bulk clonotype according to whether the clonotype was present at higher abundance in the sequenced CD4 repertoire or the sequenced CD8 repertoire. In TCRdb, the public reads were trimmed at Q25 with fastp and aligned with MiXCR, with productive beta chains retained. Entries are consolidated by CDR3 protein sequence, retaining the most common genes and DNA. The V and J calls follow TCRdb's processing rather than the paper's. In all, the sample holds 80,000 to 100,000 distinct CDR3 sequences, and around 5.5% of those were seen once. The ten largest clones represent under 50% of the sample.

The germline V gene gives CDR1 as WSHSY and CDR2 as SAAADI. From the cysteine through the phenylalanine, the CDR3 covers 13 amino acids. The CDR3 DNA has 39 bases and is translated from base 1. The germline ends are 2 bases apart after V is trimmed by 1 base and J by 2 bases. Reading the label with the study, this specimen's treatment or condition is: live attenuated yellow fever vaccine strain. A standard Ficoll-Paque protocol was used to isolate PBMCs from peripheral blood. CD4 and CD8 T-cell fractions were isolated with Dynabeads CD4 and CD8 positive selection kits. TriZol was used to extract RNA from bulk PBMCs, CD4 and CD8 fractions, and dextramer-positive and dextramer-negative fractions.

Sequenced material: CD8+ T cells sorted from PBMCs, taken 10 days after the yellow fever booster vaccination. This clonotype originated in a young man who received the YFV17D yellow fever vaccine. Recombination linked TRBV10-2 to TRBJ2-2; the D gene is unclear. For the CDR3, the sequence is CASSELNTGELFF. The sequenced DNA is TGCGCCAGCAGTGAGTTAAACACCGGGGAGCTGTTTTTT.